Listed below are T cell receptor beta chains from one sample, sequenced in a study of blood T cell repertoires in COVID-19. Assay: immunoSEQ multiplex PCR; the TCRdb copy retains only in-frame clones and omits some. The sample carries about 200,000 clones, roughly 80% recorded once. The sequencing input was peripheral blood. These receptors all stem from a woman older than 75 with COVID-19, enrolled during active disease. Each CDR3 is given with its conserved first and last residue. The order of the fields is V gene, J gene, D gene, clone size, CDR3 DNA, CDR3 protein. A D gene is named only where the DNA matches it firmly. Size is stated for part of the rows, as once, few or many counts, or as a class when the clone is expanded.

>TRBV29-1|TRBJ2-7|TRBD2|once
TGCAGCGTTGAAGGGGGGGGGAACGAGCAGTACTTC
CSVEGGGNEQYF
>TRBV7-3|TRBJ2-5|TRBD1|.
TGTGCCAGCAGCATCTACAGGGGGGAGACCCAGTACTTC
CASSIYRGETQYF
>TRBV2|TRBJ1-5|.|.
TGTGCCAGCAGTGAAACGCGGCAGAGTTATCAGCCCCAGCATTTT
CASSETRQSYQPQHF
>TRBV5-6|TRBJ1-2|TRBD1|once
TGTGCCAGCAGCCGAGGGGACAGGAGGAACTATGGCTACACCTTC
CASSRGDRRNYGYTF
>TRBV6-5|TRBJ1-5|TRBD1|.
TGTGCCAGCAGTTTGGACAGGGGAAATCAGCCCCAGCATTTT
CASSLDRGNQPQHF
>TRBV5-1|TRBJ2-2|.|.
TGCGCCAGCAGCTTGGGCCGGGGAATTAACACCGGGGAGCTGTTTTTT
CASSLGRGINTGELFF
>TRBV6-5|TRBJ1-5|.|.
TGTGCCAGCAGAGGGGAGGGCAATCAGCCCCAGCATTTT
CASRGEGNQPQHF
>TRBV6-4|TRBJ2-1|.|.
TGTGCCAGCACCAACCCATCTAGCGTCCACAATGAGCAGTTCTTC
CASTNPSSVHNEQFF
>TRBV5-6|TRBJ1-2|TRBD1|.
TGTGCCAGCAGCTTCCCCGGGACAGGGATAAGCTACACCTTC
CASSFPGTGISYTF
>TRBV10-1|TRBJ1-6|TRBD1|.
TGCGCCAGCAGGGGCACGGGACAGCAGAATTCACCCCTCCACTTT
CASRGTGQQNSPLHF
>TRBV30|TRBJ2-3|.|once
TGTGCCTGGAGTAGTACGGTCCTCACAGATACGCAGTATTTT
CAWSSTVLTDTQYF
>TRBV6-5|TRBJ1-4|.|.
TGTGCCAGCAGTTGGTCAGGGAGGGATGAAAAACTGTTTTTT
CASSWSGRDEKLFF
>TRBV10-2|TRBJ1-5|.|.
TGCGCCAGCAGTGAGTCGTATCTACAGGGAAGCAATCAGCCCCAGCATTTT
CASSESYLQGSNQPQHF
>TRBV7-2|TRBJ2-1|.|once
TGTGCCAGCCAACTCTACAATGAGCAGTTCTTC
CASQLYNEQFF
>TRBV28|TRBJ2-7|.|.
TGTGCCAGCACCCCCCTCGGACTCCCCTTTAGCGAGCAGTACTTC
CASTPLGLPFSEQYF
>TRBV19|TRBJ2-3|.|.
TGTGCCAGTAGTATTCGAACAGGGATAGCAGATACGCAGTATTTT
CASSIRTGIADTQYF
>TRBV11-2|TRBJ2-4|.|.
TGTGCCAGCAGCCCTTCTGAGGCCAAAAACATTCAGTACTTC
CASSPSEAKNIQYF
>TRBV5-1|TRBJ2-7|.|.
TGCGCCAGCAGCTTGGCAAGCGGGACAAACTACGAGCAGTACTTC
CASSLASGTNYEQYF
>TRBV11-2|TRBJ1-2|.|.
TGTGCCAGCAGAAAATTACAGGGCTTCAACTATGGCTACACCTTC
CASRKLQGFNYGYTF
>TRBV6-5|TRBJ1-1|.|.
TGTGCCAGCAGTTCGACAGATGGGGGGACTGAAGCTTTCTTT
CASSSTDGGTEAFF
>TRBV29-1|TRBJ2-2|.|.
TGCAGCGTTTCTGGCGGGACTTATGCCGGGGAGCTGTTTTTT
CSVSGGTYAGELFF
>TRBV2|TRBJ1-4|.|few
TGTGCCAGCACCCAACGGAGGGGCACTAATGAAAAACTGTTTTTT
CASTQRRGTNEKLFF
>TRBV28|TRBJ2-1|TRBD2|.
TGTGCCAGCACCTCCTTAGCGGGAGAATCCTACAATGAGCAGTTCTTC
CASTSLAGESYNEQFF
>TRBV5-1|TRBJ2-3|TRBD1|few
TGCGCCAGCAGCCCGTCCCGACCAGGGGGCCTCAGCACAGATACGCAGTATTTT
CASSPSRPGGLSTDTQYF
>TRBV19|TRBJ1-1|.|.
TGTGCCAGTAGTTTTTCCTCTCGGGAGATAAAAGCTTTCTTT
CASSFSSREIKAFF
>TRBV11-3|TRBJ2-1|.|few
TGTGCCAGCAGCTTCGATTTGAGGGAAAGGAATGAGCAGTTCTTC
CASSFDLRERNEQFF
>TRBV19|TRBJ1-6|.|few
TGTGCCAGTAGTCGGGGGGCCTACAATTCACCCCTCCACTTT
CASSRGAYNSPLHF
>TRBV7-3|TRBJ1-1|TRBD1|.
TGTGCCAGCAGCCCGCGGACAGGGGAGCGAGCTTTCTTT
CASSPRTGERAFF
>TRBV9|TRBJ1-1|TRBD1|.
TGTGCCAGCAGCGTAGGGACAGGGGGAAGGAACACTGAAGCTTTCTTT
CASSVGTGGRNTEAFF
>TRBV6-5|TRBJ2-3|TRBD2|.
TGTGCCAGCAGATTCACTAGCGGGATCACAGATACGCAGTATTTT
CASRFTSGITDTQYF
>TRBV3-1/TRBV3-2|TRBJ2-5|TRBD2|.
TGTGCCAGCAGCCAAGGACTAGCGGGAGCGTATATGGAGACCCAGTACTTC
CASSQGLAGAYMETQYF
>TRBV18|TRBJ2-7|TRBD1|.
TGTGCCAGCTCCCCCGGGACAGGCTCCTACGAGCAGTACTTC
CASSPGTGSYEQYF
>TRBV11-3|TRBJ1-1|TRBD1|.
TGTGCCAGCAGCTTGGGGGACAGGGGCACTGAAGCTTTCTTT
CASSLGDRGTEAFF
>TRBV30|TRBJ1-2|.|few
TGTGCCTTGGACCCGGGGGGGGTCTCTGGCTACACCTTC
CALDPGGVSGYTF
>TRBV10-3|TRBJ2-7|.|.
TGTGCCATCAGTACACAGGGCTACGAGCAGTACTTC
CAISTQGYEQYF
>TRBV7-9|TRBJ1-4|.|.
TGTGCCAGCCGGAAGGGGAATGAAAAACTGTTTTTT
CASRKGNEKLFF
>TRBV13|TRBJ2-1|TRBD2|few
TGTGCCAGCAGTCCGTGGCTAGCGGGAAACCCCCATGAGCAGTTCTTC
CASSPWLAGNPHEQFF
>TRBV13|TRBJ2-3|.|.
TGTGCCAGCAGCTTACGTCTAGTCGGTGTTGCAGATACGCAGTATTTT
CASSLRLVGVADTQYF
>TRBV4-1|TRBJ2-7|.|.
TGCGCCAGCAGCCGGAAAGGGCAGGGGGGCGACGAGCAGTACTTC
CASSRKGQGGDEQYF
>TRBV5-1|TRBJ1-1|TRBD1|.
TGCGCCAGCGCTAGACAGGGCGACACTGAAGCTTTCTTT
CASARQGDTEAFF
>TRBV20-1|TRBJ2-5|TRBD2|.
TGCAGTGCTAGTACTAGCGGGGGTCTCCTCCAAGAGACCCAGTACTTC
CSASTSGGLLQETQYF
>TRBV18|TRBJ2-3|TRBD2|.
TGTGCCAGCTCACGCCGGACTAGCGGCTCCACAGATACGCAGTATTTT
CASSRRTSGSTDTQYF
>TRBV7-6|TRBJ2-7|.|.
TGTGCCAGCAGCTTGAGAAGACAATCTCTCAACTACGAGCAGTACTTC
CASSLRRQSLNYEQYF
>TRBV7-6|TRBJ2-7|TRBD2|.
TGTGCCAGCAGCTCAAGGGCGGGAGGCCCCTACGAGCAGTACTTC
CASSSRAGGPYEQYF
>TRBV5-1|TRBJ2-3|.|.
TGCGCCAGCAACGGGGAAACAGATACGCAGTATTTT
CASNGETDTQYF